The clone carrying this T cell receptor beta chain has a handful of counts. What it recognizes is unknown. This record comes from a study of response to subunit inactivated influenza vaccine. Study-wide findings and caveats: T cells newly recruited by each seasonal influenza vaccination are few, the authors suggested.

V dropped 6 bases and J dropped 8; count of bases not matched to a gene: 7. This CDR3 region has 13 residues. The germline V gene has CDR1 SGHVS and CDR2 FQNEAQ. TCRdb passed the RT-PCR reads through MiXCR, listing each CDR3 protein once. In the table there are some 640,000 distinct CDR3 sequences, over 11% of which are singletons. Material: PBMCs from blood, obtained 14 to 15 days before vaccination. The J gene is TRBJ1-2, the V gene TRBV7-8, with 9 bases aligning to TRBD1. This sequence originates from a man in his fifties who received an inactivated influenza vaccine. DNA for the CDR3: TGTGCCAGCAGATCCGGGACAGGGAACGGCTACACCTTC. Translated: CASRSGTGNGYTF. Combining the CDR3 with reference TRBV7-8 and TRBJ1-2 gives the whole variable domain GAGVSQSPRYKVAKRGQDVALRCDPISGHVSLFWYQQALGQGPEFLTYFQNEAQLDKSGLPSDRFFAERPEGSVSTLKIQRTQQEDSAVYLCASRSGTGNGYTFGSGTRLTVV.